A selection of T cell receptor beta chains follows, all from one sample in a study of human T cells and chemical hapten exposure. TCRdb reanalysed the RACE reads using MiXCR and keeps one entry per CDR3 protein. The repertoire holds 150,000 to 200,000 distinct CDR3 sequences, with nearly 30% as singletons. The specimen was whole blood, collected in connection with sensitization to the hapten diphenylcyclopropenone (DPC). These receptors were obtained from a woman aged 30 to 39 with alopecia areata. Some clones in this sample may be carry-over from other donors' samples. CDR3s include the opening cysteine and the closing phenylalanine or tryptophan.

J: TRBJ1-2
V: TRBV11-2
CDR3: CASSPLGGLYGYTF

J: TRBJ1-2
V: TRBV19
CDR3: CASSIAGKWDYGYTF

J: TRBJ1-4
V: TRBV14
CDR3: CASSQQDGKFEKLFF

J: TRBJ1-2
V: TRBV29-1
CDR3: CSVRQGTYGYTF

J: TRBJ2-3
V: TRBV28
CDR3: CASSLRSARLTDTQYF

J: TRBJ2-3
V: TRBV20-1
CDR3: CSAPGGHTQYF

J: TRBJ1-1
V: TRBV28
CDR3: CASTSLTGGHTEAFF

J: TRBJ2-3
V: TRBV18
CDR3: CASSPVLLEGADTQYF

J: TRBJ1-1
V: TRBV29-1
CDR3: CSLWEGTEAFF

J: TRBJ1-3
V: TRBV6-5
CDR3: CASSYYASGVGGNTIYF

J: TRBJ2-7
V: TRBV7-2
CDR3: CASSPHLAGGTSEQYF

J: TRBJ2-3
V: TRBV7-2
CDR3: CASSGLAPSTDTQYF

J: TRBJ1-4
V: TRBV29-1
CDR3: CSVWRTGENEKLFF

J: TRBJ2-6
V: TRBV20-1
CDR3: CSASGIDSSWANVLTF

J: TRBJ1-1
V: TRBV3-2
CDR3: CASSQGGGRQEAFF

J: TRBJ2-3
V: TRBV29-1
CDR3: CSGRLAGDTQYF

J: TRBJ2-1
V: TRBV2
CDR3: CASRPSGQKYNEQFF